The entry that follows covers one T cell receptor beta chain sequence. Its binding antigen is unknown. No base qualities exist here, and no much larger clone lies one base off it. Receptor libraries were prepared by the immunoSEQ multiplex PCR assay. For the multiplex PCR, a mixture combining 60 forward primers for TCR Vbeta segments and 13 reverse primers for TCR Jbeta segments was used. The CDR3 region of rearranged TCR beta genes was amplified from genomic DNA with a multiplex PCR assay. On the Illumina HiSeq System, the amplified TCR beta libraries were sequenced as 87-base-pair reads. The paper's data handling went like this. In a later analysis, 77 million or so unique TCR beta chains were counted across the roughly 610 repertoires, and roughly 11 million of these chains were shared by at least two donors. A nearest-neighbor algorithm error-corrected the raw reads and collapsed the reads into unique sequences, merging closely related sequences to remove PCR and sequencing errors. To assign V, D and J gene segments, CDR3 sequences were aligned to IMGT reference sequences. For a sequence to be retained, a match of at least six nucleotides was required to both a V gene segment and a J gene segment. Rearrangements were classified as productive when the CDR3 lacked stop codons and remained in frame with V and J, and all other rearrangements were classified as non-productive. Following IMGT convention, CDR3 was defined as the stretch from the second conserved V-encoded cysteine to the conserved J-encoded phenylalanine. In an earlier analysis of around 540 of the donors, sequences lacking an unambiguous match to a single V gene segment were excluded. In an earlier analysis of several hundred of the donors, V segments were called functional above 56.7% productive rearrangements and were called segregating when the between-donor standard deviation exceeded 5%. A statistical classification framework was developed to diagnose cytomegalovirus status using the catalog of TCR beta chain sequences. In a later analysis, TCR nucleotide sequences were compared against IMGT/GENE-DB human TR gene sequences so that V and J genes could be assigned. A later analysis assigned CDR3 sequences and most-parsimonious VDJ recombination scenarios with the TCRdist pipeline. In a later analysis, each TCR beta chain was defined by its CDR3 amino acid sequence together with its V-gene family, and reads without a unique V-gene family were excluded. A later analysis removed 550 to 700 highly shared, low-generation-probability nucleotide sequences to deal with suspected cross-contamination and a sequencing artifact. For each public chain, a later analysis derived a clonal expansion index from normalized ranks of inferred template counts within each repertoire. Generation probabilities in a later analysis came from a VDJ recombination model fitted to out-of-frame rearrangements, and those results were checked against IGoR. In a later analysis, hypergeometric tests were used to score TCR-TCR, TCR-HLA and TCR-CMV co-occurrence, with a repertoire-size bias correction applied to TCR pairs. To estimate false discovery rates, a later analysis permuted the HLA or CMV assignments 20 times. A later analysis grouped co-occurring TCRs with DBSCAN, adding TCRdist sequence similarity when clustering within HLA-allele-positive subsets. For co-occurrence clustering, repertoires with fewer than 30,000 or more than 120,000 public chains were excluded, along with 4 to 6 repertoires with anomalous nucleotide sharing. TCRdb holds this immuneACCESS table with in-frame rearrangements only. Some clones are missing; in checked studies, unresolved V genes explain under half, and the rest has no known cause. That table gives V, J and clone size, and the DNA gave D and trimming. Within this sample are approximately 110,000 clones, with 70% of them counted one time only. Roughly 9% of the sample comes from the top ten.

The cohort consisted of approximately 690 healthy bone marrow donors. All cohort members were sampled while nominally healthy, although unrecorded immune exposures were likely present. The donor was CMV seropositive and was included in the group of 250 to 350 seropositive cohort members. Each donor provided a peripheral blood sample, and peripheral blood mononuclear cells were used for TCR beta sequencing. Genomic DNA extraction from the blood cell samples was performed with the Qiagen DNeasy Blood Extraction Kit. These data belong to a study of cytomegalovirus exposure and HLA in healthy donors (dated by TCRdb to the late 2010s). About the study as a whole: According to an earlier analysis of 587 of the donors, 150 million to 200 million T cells yielded 95 million to 140 million unique TCR beta sequences and approximately 300 Gb of sequence data. About 300 gigabases of sequencing data and around 80 million unique TCR sequences made up an early release that covered 500 to 700 HLA-typed donors. Among the roughly 410 genotyped donors, 75% to 90% belonged to the genetic ancestry cluster associated with self-reported Caucasian donors. The study aimed to test whether signatures of past pathogen exposure could be identified by cataloging public T cell receptors. The study profiled the T cell repertoires of 666 subjects by immunosequencing and related them to cytomegalovirus serostatus. Along with the roughly 710-subject first cohort, a separate validation cohort of over a hundred different subjects was used. To predict cytomegalovirus infection status, the study combined high-throughput TCR immunosequencing, statistical association of individual TCRs with disease status, and machine learning. To study patterns of TCR occurrence, a later analysis re-analyzed previously published TCR beta repertoires from 666 donors and added high-resolution HLA genotyping. In the later analysis, no new phenotypic data were used to find candidate immune exposures; instead, reliance was placed on TCR beta sequences and their occurrence across donors. An earlier analysis of several hundred of the donors applied high-throughput TCR beta sequencing to assess whether each TCR beta V gene segment acted as functional or pseudogenic. Alongside the repertoire data, information on donor age, sex, ethnicity and CMV serostatus was compiled. A later genetic analysis used genome-wide SNP genotypes for about 60% of the 666 donors, treating that subset as a discovery cohort. All discovery cohort repertoires had been generated using a single sequencing platform. Class I and class II HLA loci were covered by the typing at four-digit resolution. The number of donors typed differed by locus, with roughly 620-630 for A, B, C, DRB1 and DQB1, over 500 for DQA1, 606 for DPA1, and approximately 470 for DPB1. Several DR-DQ haplotypes were handled as single units for association and clustering because linkage in the cohort was strong. Among 300 to 450 genotyped donors of the cohort, an average of about 240,000 unique TCR beta nucleotide sequences were sequenced per donor, around 18% of them non-productive. Summary of the overall study and its limitations: A further reported finding was that TCR beta sequences accurately predicted the HLA-A and HLA-B alleles for most subjects in the first cohort. Sequencing depth was assumed to be roughly uniform across donors in the presence/absence analyses, though that assumption may not hold. The earlier analysis of some 540 of the donors excluded fewer than 20 rarely observed V segments, including chromosome 9 orphons, because counts were too low. While some public TCRs were present in many individuals, most TCR sequences turned up only very rarely across donors. A group of highly shared sequence variants was considered likely to be a technical artifact of the sequencing pipeline. CMV serostatus was the only immune exposure information available for the cohort. In a later analysis, the rate of TCR association differed among HLA loci, with DRB1 alleles having the most associated TCRs and HLA-C alleles having the fewest. In a later analysis, several top co-occurrence clusters were reported to appear linked to parvovirus B19, influenza, CMV and Epstein-Barr virus. Correlated functional status among segregating V segments might be attributable to linkage disequilibrium, but an unknown experimental factor could not be ruled out. The study gave a list of over 150 TCR beta chains associated with cytomegalovirus. In a later analysis, 15,000 to 20,000 TCR beta sequences were associated with specific HLA alleles at a false discovery rate of 0.05. When HLA alleles, especially DR and DQ, strongly co-occurred, attributing TCR associations to individual alleles was difficult. Compared with the 666-donor mean, donors in an Asian-associated ancestry cluster had fewer N-insertions in productive TCRs, according to a later genetic analysis. Only TCR beta chains were sequenced in this cohort, and the absence of alpha or paired-chain data limited detectable features. In a later analysis, HLA-associated TCR beta chains showed more clonal expansion and lower generation probabilities than non-associated chains that were equally common. The authors suggested that the approach could potentially be extended to other disease states and immunological phenotypes. In an earlier analysis of some 500 of the donors, most TCR beta V segments were observed in productive rearrangements about 90% or about 30% of the time, broadly matching IMGT annotations. HLA typing was unavailable for some donors at each locus, so association tests used only the typed subset. A later genetic analysis associated a missense DCLRE1C variant with V-gene and J-gene trimming of TCR beta chains, and an independent cohort replicated the association. The classifier was reported to diagnose cytomegalovirus status with high specificity and sensitivity in both the original cohort and the validation cohort. According to a later analysis, most CMV-associated TCR beta chains appeared to be HLA-restricted, and the HLA associations seemed to be driven largely by CMV exposure. Three of the identified cytomegalovirus-associated TCR beta chains were confirmed in vitro to be specific for cytomegalovirus antigens.

This TCR came from a man in his thirties or forties in good health and CMV-seropositive. Sequenced sample: PBMCs.

The sequenced DNA: TGTGCCAGCAGCTTTAGGAGGGACAACTATGGCTACACCTTC. This sequence encodes CASSFRRDNYGYTF. The V gene is TRBV5-8 and the J gene is TRBJ1-2; possibly the D gene is TRBD1, per 5 matching bases. The germline ends are 10 bases apart after V is trimmed by 2 bases and J by 2 bases. Measured from the cysteine to the phenylalanine, the CDR3 is 14 residues long. Of all the DNA, just the CDR3 is kept, 42 bases in frame from base 1. CDR1 and CDR2, looked up from the germline V gene, are SGHTS and YDEGEE.